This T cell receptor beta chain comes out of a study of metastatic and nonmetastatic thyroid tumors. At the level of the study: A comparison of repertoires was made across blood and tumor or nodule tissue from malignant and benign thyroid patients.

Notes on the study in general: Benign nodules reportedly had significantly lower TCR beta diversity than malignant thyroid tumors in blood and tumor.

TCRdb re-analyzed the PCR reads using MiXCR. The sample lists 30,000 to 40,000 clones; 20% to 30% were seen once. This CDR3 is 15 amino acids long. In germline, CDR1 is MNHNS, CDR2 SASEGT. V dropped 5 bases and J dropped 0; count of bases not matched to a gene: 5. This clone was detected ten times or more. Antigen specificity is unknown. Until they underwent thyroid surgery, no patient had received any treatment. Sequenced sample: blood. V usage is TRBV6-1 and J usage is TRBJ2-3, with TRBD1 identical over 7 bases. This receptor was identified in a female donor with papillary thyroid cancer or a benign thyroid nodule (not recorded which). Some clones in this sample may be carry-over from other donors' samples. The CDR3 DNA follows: TGTGCCAGCAGTCTCAACAGGGGAAGCACAGATACGCAGTATTTT. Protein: CASSLNRGSTDTQYF.